This TCR beta chain was recorded in a study of blood T cell repertoires in COVID-19. The assay was immunoSEQ multiplex PCR, and TCRdb's table has in-frame clones only and misses some. The table shows 75,000 to 95,000 clones, with around 74% occurring only once. V gave up 7 bases and J gave up 14 bases; unmatched junction bases: 12. The CDR3 is 13 residues long. Germline V lookup: CDR1 MDHEN, CDR2 SYDVKM. The TCR sequence derives from a man aged 70-80 years with COVID-19, enrolled during active disease. Sequences were obtained from peripheral blood. The chain combines TRBV28 with TRBJ1-1; 11 bases are shared with TRBD1. CDR3 DNA sequence: TGTGCCAGCATTTCATTCGGGGGACAGGGGGTCTTCTTT. Translating it yields CASISFGGQGVFF.